One T cell receptor (beta chain) is described in this entry. Any history of autoimmune disease or systemic immunosuppression disqualified patients. The data were taken from a study of OX40 agonist ivuxolimab in advanced cancers. Profiled with immunoSEQ multiplex PCR; TCRdb holds only in-frame clones, not every one. The sample yields tens of thousands of clones, roughly nine tenths seen once. CDR1 and CDR2 (germline): MNHEY, SVGAGI. Trimming cost V 6 bases and J 2 bases; bases outside gene matches: 10. The CDR3 runs to 15 residues. This receptor was obtained from an adult with an advanced solid tumor such as melanoma, head and neck, liver or kidney cancer. Sequencing used CD4+ or CD8+ T cells sorted from blood, obtained in a trial of the OX40 agonist ivuxolimab. This sequence joins TRBV6-5 and TRBJ2-7, with 7 bases identical to TRBD1. The DNA for the CDR3 is TGTGCCAGCAGCTCACCGGGACAGTCGACCTACGAGCAGTACTTC. Translating gives CASSSPGQSTYEQYF.